Here is one T cell receptor beta chain with its context. Its antigen has not been determined. The junction does not match germline at one end; this may be a read error. Ficoll-Paque density gradient centrifugation was the method used to isolate PBMCs. The source of the sample is a study of T-cell memory formation after mild COVID-19 (dated by TCRdb to about 2021). General notes on the study: Most TCR sequence clusters were specific to one of the two donors. Two young, previously healthy adult volunteers, one female and one male, were included in the cohort. Longitudinal TCRalpha and TCRbeta repertoire sequencing tracked T-cell clones expanding and contracting after mild COVID-19 in two donors.

This sample was sequenced with an Illumina NovaSeq 6000. TCRalpha and TCRbeta cDNA libraries were built by 5'RACE with constant-segment primers, adding sample barcodes and unique molecular identifiers. Trizol reagent was used to extract RNA from every sample. Library amplification was performed in two PCR steps, and a second sample barcode and Illumina TruSeq adapters were introduced in the second step. The libraries were sequenced on an Illumina NovaSeq using 2 x 150 bp paired-end reads. In the original analysis: Reads were demultiplexed and collapsed into UMI-guided consensus sequences with migec v1.2.7. With mixcr v2.1.11, UMI consensuses were aligned to TRA and TRB V and J templates and assembled into clonotypes. A clonotype was counted as expanded or contracted only if both edgeR and NoisET called the change significant, with noise models trained on biological replicates. edgeR calls used a false discovery rate-adjusted p below 0.01 and a log2 fold-change threshold of 1. As an exploratory analysis of dynamics, PCA with hierarchical clustering was applied to max-normalized trajectories of the 1000 most abundant clonotypes. Each responding clone was given a CD4 or CD8 phenotype based on the CD4+ and CD8+ repertoires, which had been sequenced separately. Using fastp at Q25 and MiXCR, TCRdb reprocessed the public reads and kept productive beta chains. Each entry is one CDR3 protein sequence, shown with its most common DNA and genes. TCRdb's processing, not the authors', yielded these V and J calls. The table for this sample lists approximately 390,000 distinct CDR3 sequences; around a sixth of them were counted only once. The ten largest clones add up to roughly a fifth of the sample.

The CDR3 spans 15 residues, from the cysteine through the phenylalanine. Left in the record is the CDR3 DNA by itself, 45 bases read in frame from the first base. Per the germline V gene (reference sequence), DFQATT is the CDR1 and SNEGSKA is the CDR2. Beyond this particular receptor, the publication reports: Some responding clones were detected in pre-infection memory, suggesting pre-existing cross-reactive memory T cells joined the SARS-CoV-2 response. Contracting CD4+ clones turned up mainly in the CM and EM memory subsets, whereas EMRA was where CD8+ clones were enriched. Clones contracting from day 15 to 85 had balanced CD4/CD8 phenotypes, while a second wave expanding from day 15 to 37 was biased towards CD4+. Only a couple of mild cases were covered by the study, and larger cohorts that include severe cases with pre-infection samples were considered necessary. SARS-CoV-2 specificity was not confirmed for the second-wave clones peaking on day 37.

The chain couples TRBV20-1 to TRBJ2-2; TRBD2 might be the D gene, on 5 matching bases. Sequenced: PBMCs or a T cell subset sorted from them (not recorded which). The clonotype comes from a man aged 18-30 years who had mild COVID-19 (a few samples of this study predate the infection). The sample titles of this study are shuffled in the database, so cell type and time point are left out; the donor was told from shared clones. The CDR3 protein is CSASGRSANTGELIF. The DNA sequence reads TGCAGTGCTAGTGGCAGGTCCGCGAACACCGGGGAGCTGATTTTT.